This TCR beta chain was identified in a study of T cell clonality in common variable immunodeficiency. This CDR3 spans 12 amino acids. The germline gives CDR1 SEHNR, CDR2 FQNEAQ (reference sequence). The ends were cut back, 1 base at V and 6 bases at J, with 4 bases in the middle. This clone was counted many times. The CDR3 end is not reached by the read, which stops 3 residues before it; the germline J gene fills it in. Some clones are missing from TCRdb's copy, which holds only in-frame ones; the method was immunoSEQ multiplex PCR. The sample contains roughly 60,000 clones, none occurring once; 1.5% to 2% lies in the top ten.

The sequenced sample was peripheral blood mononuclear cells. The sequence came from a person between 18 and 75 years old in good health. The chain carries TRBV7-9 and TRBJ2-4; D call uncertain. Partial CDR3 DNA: TGTGCCAGCAGCTTAGGGCCAAACATT. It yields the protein CASSLGPNI. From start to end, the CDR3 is CASSLGPNIQYF. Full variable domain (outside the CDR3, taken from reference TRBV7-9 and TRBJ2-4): DTGVSQNPRHKITKRGQNVTFRCDPISEHNRLYWYRQTLGQGPEFLTYFQNEAQLEKSRLLSDRFSAERPKGSFSTLEIQRTEQGDSAMYLCASSLGPNIQYFGAGTRLSVL.